This passage covers 3 T cell receptor beta chains from one sample sequenced in a study of blood T cell repertoires in COVID-19. The assay was immunoSEQ multiplex PCR, and TCRdb's table has in-frame clones only and misses some. The sample gives just over 200,000 clones, over 70% of which show up once; less than 7% is in the top ten. Material for sequencing was peripheral blood. The source of these receptors is an older woman with acute or convalescent COVID-19.

The chain joins TRBV21-1 to TRBJ2-2; the table's D call of TRBD1 was not tested on the DNA. TRBV21-1 is tagged as a pseudogene. This CDR3 region has 13 residues. The CDR3 coding sequence is TGTGCCAGCAGAGGGGATCACACCGGGGAGCTGTTTTTT. It translates to CASRGDHTGELFF.

The chain has TRBV6-5 and TRBJ1-3; D is unresolved. The CDR3 runs to 16 residues. Trimming took off 4 bases at V and 0 bases at J, with 13 bases between the two ends. Germline lookup yields CDR1 MNHEY and CDR2 SVGAGI. CDR3 bases: TGTGCCAGCAGTTCCTCGACACCCTACTCTGGAAACACCATATATTTT. Residues: CASSSSTPYSGNTIYF.

This clone was seen just once. The rearrangement joins TRBV12-3 or TRBV12-4 to TRBJ1-2; TRBD1 matches at 11 bases. The CDR3 is made up of 12 amino acids. This CDR3 reads CGGQGEIDGYTF. CDR3 DNA: TGTGGGGGACAGGGGGAGATCGATGGCTACACCTTC.